A selection of T cell receptor beta chains follows, all from one sample in a study of radiation and T cells in renal cell carcinoma. The repertoire was sequenced with immunoSEQ multiplex PCR; TCRdb's copy has only in-frame clones and lacks some. Of some 150,000 clones in the sample, around 88% were seen once. This material consisted of blood, taken from a patient whose treatment included radiotherapy and nephrectomy. Receptors originate from a woman aged 50 to 60 with renal cell carcinoma. Each CDR3 is given without its conserved first and last residue. D genes are given only for firm matches.

>TRBD2|TRBJ2-7|TRBV7-6
ASSLVTSDTYEQY
>TRBD1|TRBJ2-4|TRBV4-1
ASSQDRDSSKNIQY
>NA|TRBJ2-2|TRBV23-1
ASAPSGGADTGELF
>NA|TRBJ1-4|TRBV7-2
ASSRQFNEKLF
>NA|TRBJ1-1|TRBV10-3
AISDGSTEAF
>NA|TRBJ2-1|TRBV6-5
ASSVLNEQF
>NA|TRBJ1-1|TRBV5-1
ASSFTTPSMNTEAF
>NA|TRBJ2-3|TRBV18
ASSPGTDTQY
>NA|TRBJ2-2|TRBV5-6
ASSRRWTNTGELF
>NA|TRBJ1-3|TRBV7-2
ASRLTDGNTIY
>NA|TRBJ1-1|TRBV10-2
ASRQATEAF
>NA|TRBJ1-5|TRBV15
ATSRDPRSDQPQH
>TRBD1|TRBJ2-7|TRBV10-3
ATRDSAYEQY
>NA|TRBJ2-5|TRBV5-4
ASSLEQGRETQY
>NA|TRBJ2-1|TRBV6-5
ASSLQGSYNEQF
>TRBD1|TRBJ2-7|TRBV7-8
ASSPEGQGGEQY
>NA|TRBJ1-2|TRBV18
ASSPPRTENYGYT
>TRBD2|TRBJ2-5|TRBV29-1
SVNGLAARETQY
>TRBD1|TRBJ1-1|TRBV19
ASSTTRQGGTEAF
>NA|TRBJ2-1|TRBV5-6
ASRLVEDYNEQF
>NA|TRBJ2-1|TRBV7-6
ASSVPYNEQF
>TRBD1|TRBJ2-7|TRBV28
ASQTGGHEQY
>TRBD1|TRBJ1-5|TRBV5-1
ASSLGDREEPQH
>NA|TRBJ1-5|TRBV7-2
ASSLGSRSNQPQH